Detailed here is one T cell receptor (beta chain). Its specificity is not known. Clones were read by immunoSEQ multiplex PCR, and TCRdb kept only the in-frame ones, dropping some. Counted here are hundreds of thousands of clones, 83% occurring once; the ten biggest clones make up 4.5% to 6%. These data belong to a study of cytomegalovirus exposure and HLA in healthy donors. The V segment lost 0 bases and the J segment 4 bases; nucleotides outside the gene matches: 6. Germline CDR1 SGDLS, CDR2 YYNGEE. CDR3 length: 16 amino acids. Whole-study findings and limits: Rare TCR sequences predominated, though certain public TCRs were found in many donors.

This rearrangement joins TRBV9 to TRBJ2-1; 8 bases are a match to TRBD2. Sequencing used PBMCs. This TCR was recovered from a woman between 18 and 30 years old in good health and CMV-seronegative. The CDR3, as DNA: TGTGCCAGCAGCGTAGAGCCGGGGGGGGCTTACAATGAGCAGTTCTTC. Amino acids: CASSVEPGGAYNEQFF.